Following are 14 T cell receptor beta chains from one sample sequenced in a study of Ad26.COV2.S vaccination and SARS-CoV-2 variants. Assay used: immunoSEQ multiplex PCR; TCRdb lists only in-frame clones, some missing. The data contain under 300,000 clones, about 83% of them singletons. Treatment reported: roughly 19 received Ad26.COV2.S at low or high dose, single or two shots; about 5 received placebo; per-sample allocation not given. Vaccine and placebo recipients were sampled on day 63 after the first injection. This specimen consisted of peripheral blood, obtained in a trial of Ad26.COV2.S vaccine versus placebo. These receptors came from a person between 18 and 65 years old who received the Ad26.COV2.S COVID-19 vaccine or a placebo.

This clone was seen only a few times. The gene calls are TRBV4-1 and TRBJ2-2; D unresolved. The V and J ends lost 0 bases and 9 bases respectively, with 2 bases between them. This CDR3 has 11 amino acids. Per germline, CDR1 MGHRA and CDR2 YSYEKL. Here the CDR3 reads CASSQERELFF. The CDR3, as DNA: TGCGCCAGCAGCCAAGAAAGGGAGCTGTTTTTT.

The V gene is TRBV19, the J gene TRBJ1-4; no clear D. Germline-derived CDR1 and CDR2 are LNHDA and SQIVND (reference sequence). The CDR3 runs to 13 residues. Trimming cost V 3 bases and J 4 bases, with 6 bases left between them. The DNA for the CDR3 is TGTGCCAGTAGTATCAGATTTAATGAAAAACTGTTTTTT. It encodes CASSIRFNEKLFF.

This sequence joins TRBV2 and TRBJ1-4; the D is unclear. The CDR3 contains 14 residues. From germline, CDR1 is SNHLY and CDR2 FYNNEI. V lost 0 bases and J lost 8, with 10 bases in between. CDR3 loop: CASSEARADEKLFF. Here the CDR3 DNA reads TGTGCCAGCAGTGAAGCTCGGGCAGACGAAAAACTGTTTTTT. Complete variable domain (other parts from reference TRBV2 and TRBJ1-4): EPEVTQTPSHQVTQMGQEVILRCVPISNHLYFYWYRQILGQKVEFLVSFYNNEISEKSEIFDDQFSVERPDGSNFTLKIRSTKLEDSAMYFCASSEARADEKLFFGSGTQLSVL.

The gene calls are TRBV19 and TRBJ1-6; no definite D call. This CDR3 has 16 residues. Germline assignment: CDR1 LNHDA and CDR2 SQIVND (reference sequence). V lost 2 bases and J lost 11, with 19 bases in between. CDR3 nucleotide sequence: TGTGCCAGTAGTATAAAGGGTGAGGGAAAAGGACCACCCCTCCACTTT. Translation: CASSIKGEGKGPPLHF. The complete variable domain, with remaining parts taken from reference TRBV19 and TRBJ1-6, reads DGGITQSPKYLFRKEGQNVTLSCEQNLNHDAMYWYRQDPGQGLRLIYYSQIVNDFQKGDIAEGYSVSREKKESFPLTVTSAQKNPTAFYLCASSIKGEGKGPPLHFGNGTRLTVT.

This clone was counted between two and nine times. V and J are TRBV5-1 and TRBJ1-1; 8 nucleotides agree with TRBD1. Trimming took 3 bases from V and 8 from J; bases not matched to a gene: 12. This CDR3 is 15 amino acids long. In germline, CDR1 is SGHRS, CDR2 YFSETQ. CDR3 nucleotides: TGCGCCAGCAGCTGGGTTGGACAGGGCCTAAGGGAAGCTTTCTTT. Residues: CASSWVGQGLREAFF.

Only one count was recorded for this clone. V is TRBV19 and J is TRBJ1-5; 9 bases are shared with TRBD1. CDR3 length: 15 amino acids. From germline, CDR1 is LNHDA and CDR2 SQIVND (reference sequence). V gave up 1 base and J gave up 5 bases; unmatched junction bases: 3. This CDR3 is CASSIVGQGYQPQHF. In DNA, the CDR3 is TGTGCCAGTAGTATAGTTGGACAGGGGTATCAGCCCCAGCATTTT. The full variable domain, completed using reference TRBV19 and TRBJ1-5, is DGGITQSPKYLFRKEGQNVTLSCEQNLNHDAMYWYRQDPGQGLRLIYYSQIVNDFQKGDIAEGYSVSREKKESFPLTVTSAQKNPTAFYLCASSIVGQGYQPQHFGDGTRLSIL.

This clone was counted a single time. The gene calls are TRBV6-5 and TRBJ2-7; maybe TRBD1 (6 bases). The CDR3 sequence is 14 residues long. Trimming pared 0 bases from V and 2 bases from J, leaving 8 bases between. Germline loops: CDR1 MNHEY, CDR2 SVGAGI. CDR3 sequence reads: CASSYSAGAYEQYV. DNA for the CDR3: TGTGCCAGCAGTTACTCGGCAGGGGCCTACGAGCAGTACGTC.

The V gene is TRBV7-9, the J gene TRBJ1-4; 8 bases line up with TRBD1. This CDR3 contains 15 residues. The ends lost 5 bases at V and 6 bases at J; junction bases unmatched: 8. Per the germline V gene, CDR1 is SEHNR and CDR2 is FQNEAQ (reference sequence). The CDR3 DNA is TGTGCCAGCAGCCAGAGGACAGGGAGGGATGAAAAACTGTTTTTT. It codes for CASSQRTGRDEKLFF.

This chain joins TRBV29-1 and TRBJ1-1, with D uncertain. Between the trimmed V and J ends, which lost 4 bases and 4 bases, there was a span of 10 bases. Looked up from germline, CDR1 is SQVTM and CDR2 is ANQGSEA. This CDR3 region has 12 residues. DNA for the CDR3: TGCAGCGTTGTATCGGGCGGCACTGAAGCTTTCTTT. Translated, it gives CSVVSGGTEAFF.

This chain uses TRBV4-1 with TRBJ2-2, with 8 bases fitting TRBD2. The CDR3 runs 17 residues. The germline gives CDR1 MGHRA, CDR2 YSYEKL. Trimming at V came to 0 bases and at J to 8 bases, leaving 11 bases not matched to a gene. This CDR3 is CASSQERGTSITGELFF. The CDR3 coding sequence is TGCGCCAGCAGCCAAGAACGCGGGACTAGTATCACTGGGGAGCTGTTTTTT.

This clone was picked up one time. The CDR3: CASSDRVGSEQYF. DNA for the CDR3: TGTGCCAGTAGTGACAGGGTAGGCTCCGAGCAGTACTTC. V is TRBV19 and J is TRBJ2-7, with 7 nucleotides matching TRBD1. CDR3 length: 13 residues. V lost 5 bases to trimming and J lost 6 bases; unmatched junction nucleotides: 7. Germline V gene lookup returns CDR1 LNHDA and CDR2 SQIVND (reference sequence).

The rearrangement links TRBV5-4 to TRBJ1-1; tentatively, D is TRBD1 (5 bases). Germline CDR1 SGHNT, CDR2 YYREEE (reference sequence). V was shortened by 1 base and J by 5 bases, with 12 bases between the two germline ends. The CDR3 runs to 14 residues. CDR3 nucleotide sequence: TGTGCCAGCAGCTTGCGGCAGGGTAAAACTGAAGCTTTCTTT. Residues: CASSLRQGKTEAFF.

This clone came up a few times. The chain is built from TRBV15 and TRBJ2-6; D is unresolved. In germline, CDR1 is LNHNV, CDR2 YYDKDF (reference sequence). CDR3 size: 17 residues. Between the trimmed V and J ends, which lost 1 base and 0 bases, there was a span of 10 bases. The CDR3 sequence: CATSRARSFSGANVLTF. DNA for the CDR3: TGTGCCACCAGCAGAGCTCGGAGCTTCTCTGGGGCCAACGTCCTGACTTTC. The full variable domain, completed using reference TRBV15 and TRBJ2-6, is DAMVIQNPRYQVTQFGKPVTLSCSQTLNHNVMYWYQQKSSQAPKLLFHYYDKDFNNEADTPDNFQSRRPNTSFCFLDIRSPGLGDTAMYLCATSRARSFSGANVLTFGAGSRLTVL.

The CDR3 loop reads CASSSGLAGLETQYF. The CDR3 coding sequence is TGCGCCAGCAGCTCGGGACTAGCGGGGTTGGAGACCCAGTACTTC. The rearrangement links TRBV5-1 to TRBJ2-5; 13 bases fit TRBD2. Germline V gene sequence: CDR1 SGHRS, CDR2 YFSETQ. The CDR3 contains 15 residues. With 3 bases clipped from V and 5 bases from J, the junction kept 4 bases outside the gene matches. The complete variable domain, with remaining parts taken from reference TRBV5-1 and TRBJ2-5, reads KAGVTQTPRYLIKTRGQQVTLSCSPISGHRSVSWYQQTPGQGLQFLFEYFSETQRNKGNFPGRFSGRQFSNSRSEMNVSTLELGDSALYLCASSSGLAGLETQYFGPGTRLLVL.